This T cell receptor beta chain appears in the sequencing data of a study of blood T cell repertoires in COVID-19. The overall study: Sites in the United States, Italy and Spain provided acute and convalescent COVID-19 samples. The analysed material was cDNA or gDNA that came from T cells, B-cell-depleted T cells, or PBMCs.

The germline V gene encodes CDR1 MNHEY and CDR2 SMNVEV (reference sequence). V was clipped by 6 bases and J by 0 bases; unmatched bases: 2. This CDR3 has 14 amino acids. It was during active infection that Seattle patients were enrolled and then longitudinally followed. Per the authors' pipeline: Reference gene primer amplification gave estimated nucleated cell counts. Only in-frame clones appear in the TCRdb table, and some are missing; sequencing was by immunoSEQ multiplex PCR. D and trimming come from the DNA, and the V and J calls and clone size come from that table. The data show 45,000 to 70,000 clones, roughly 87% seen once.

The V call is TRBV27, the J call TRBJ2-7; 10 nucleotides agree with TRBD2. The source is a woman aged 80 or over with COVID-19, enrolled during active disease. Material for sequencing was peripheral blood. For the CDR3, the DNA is TGTGCCAGCAGATCTAGCGGGGGCTCCTACGAGCAGTACTTC. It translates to CASRSSGGSYEQYF.